These T cell receptor beta chains were read from a single sample in a study of patients and donors after allogeneic stem cell transplantation. Each CDR3 protein gets one entry after TCRdb re-called the RT-PCR reads with MiXCR. The data show about 960,000 distinct CDR3 sequences, roughly 18% seen once. Sequencing was carried out using blood, either unsorted or a sorted T cell fraction (not recorded which). These TCRs come from a human donor who was either an allogeneic HSCT recipient or a stem cell or donor lymphocyte infusion donor (not recorded which). It is not recorded whose cells these are; they may come from a transplant donor. CDR3s include the opening cysteine and the closing phenylalanine or tryptophan. The D gene is left open where the match is weak. Clone sizes are given selectively: once, few, many, or a class where the clone is expanded.

clone size | D gene | J gene | V gene | CDR3 protein | CDR3 DNA
- | - | TRBJ2-4 | TRBV5-6 | CASSLQPPHGIQYF | TGTGCCAGCAGCTTGCAGCCTCCCCACGGAATTCAGTACTTC
- | - | TRBJ2-1 | TRBV15 | CATSREYVTYNEQFF | TGTGCCACCAGCAGAGAGTATGTGACCTACAATGAGCAGTTCTTC
few | - | TRBJ2-7 | TRBV20-1 | CSANIRGSIYEQYF | TGCAGTGCTAATATCAGGGGCAGCATCTACGAGCAGTACTTC
- | - | TRBJ2-7 | TRBV10-3 | CAISALHDNEQYF | TGTGCCATCAGTGCCCTCCACGATAACGAGCAGTACTTC
- | - | TRBJ2-2 | TRBV5-1 | CASSLQETGELFF | TGCGCCAGCAGCTTACAGGAGACCGGGGAGCTGTTTTTT
many | - | TRBJ1-1 | TRBV12-3/TRBV12-4 | CASRRGDSTEAFF | TGTGCCAGCCGGAGGGGGGATAGCACTGAAGCTTTCTTT
few | TRBD2 | TRBJ2-4 | TRBV25-1 | CASSGTSFSDIQYF | TGTGCCAGCAGTGGGACTAGTTTTAGTGACATTCAGTACTTC
few | TRBD1 | TRBJ2-5 | TRBV5-1 | CASSGQDTRLVETQYF | TGCGCCAGCAGCGGACAGGACACCCGTCTTGTAGAGACCCAGTACTTC
few | - | TRBJ1-2 | TRBV24-1 | CATSVGANYGYTF | TGTGCCACCAGTGTGGGGGCTAACTATGGCTACACCTTC
- | TRBD2 | TRBJ2-7 | TRBV5-4 | CASSSRTSGYEQYF | TGTGCCAGCAGCTCTAGGACTAGCGGCTACGAGCAGTACTTC
few | - | TRBJ2-5 | TRBV14 | CASSQVVWETQYF | TGTGCCAGCAGCCAAGTTGTTTGGGAGACCCAGTACTTC
few | TRBD2 | TRBJ2-3 | TRBV20-1 | CSAPRTRTDTQYF | TGCAGTGCCCCGAGGACTAGGACAGATACGCAGTATTTT
few | - | TRBJ2-7 | TRBV27 | CASSPQWEFPYEQYF | TGTGCCAGCAGCCCACAATGGGAGTTTCCCTACGAGCAGTACTTC
many | TRBD1 | TRBJ1-3 | TRBV10-3 | CAISGGQGTAGNTIYF | TGTGCCATCAGTGGGGGACAGGGAACAGCTGGAAACACCATATATTTT
many | - | TRBJ1-1 | TRBV6-1 | CASSPGLEAFF | TGTGCCAGCAGCCCTGGCCTTGAAGCTTTCTTT
- | - | TRBJ1-6 | TRBV20-1 | CSAPSTQFNSPLHF | TGCAGTGCCCCCAGCACGCAATTTAATTCACCCCTCCACTTT
- | - | TRBJ1-4 | TRBV29-1 | CIGEPGLWEKLFF | TGCATCGGCGAACCAGGGTTATGGGAAAAACTGTTTTTT
- | TRBD1 | TRBJ1-1 | TRBV3-1 | CASSRGTGEAFF | TGTGCCAGCAGCCGGGGGACAGGGGAAGCTTTCTTT
- | - | TRBJ1-2 | TRBV12-3/TRBV12-4 | CASTLRREAGYTF | TGTGCCAGCACTCTCCGGAGGGAGGCTGGCTACACCTTC
few | - | TRBJ2-7 | TRBV25-1 | CASSESNRVKQYF | TGTGCCAGCAGTGAATCTAACAGGGTGAAGCAGTACTTC
- | TRBD2 | TRBJ2-5 | TRBV7-8 | CASTRGGSGGQETQYF | TGTGCCAGCACCCGGGGGGGTAGCGGGGGCCAAGAGACCCAGTACTTC
- | - | TRBJ2-6 | TRBV2 | CASSDSSGANVLTF | TGTGCCAGCAGTGACAGCTCTGGGGCCAACGTCCTGACTTTC
few | - | TRBJ1-2 | TRBV28 | CASSARRRKPYGYTF | TGTGCCAGCAGTGCCAGGCGCCGTAAACCTTATGGCTACACCTTC
- | - | TRBJ2-6 | TRBV5-1 | CASSSPGDGANVLTF | TGCGCCAGCAGCTCCCCAGGGGACGGGGCCAACGTCCTGACTTTC
few | - | TRBJ2-5 | TRBV24-1 | CATSSPEGPQETQYF | TGTGCCACCAGTTCGCCCGAGGGTCCCCAAGAGACCCAGTACTTC
- | TRBD2 | TRBJ2-3 | TRBV7-9 | CASSFRAGGQDTQYF | TGTGCCAGCAGCTTTCGAGCGGGGGGGCAGGATACGCAGTATTTT
once | TRBD2 | TRBJ2-1 | TRBV11-1 | CASSLGGSGLRLNEQFF | TGTGCCAGCAGCTTAGGGGGTAGCGGGTTAAGGTTGAATGAGCAGTTCTTC
few | - | TRBJ2-5 | TRBV4-2 | CASSQEGTAGRETQYF | TGTGCCAGCAGCCAAGAGGGAACGGCGGGAAGAGAGACCCAGTACTTC
- | - | TRBJ1-1 | TRBV12-3/TRBV12-4 | CASSLSRWGVGTEAFF | TGTGCCAGCAGTTTATCCCGTTGGGGGGTCGGCACTGAAGCTTTCTTT
few | - | TRBJ1-2 | TRBV28 | CASSFMTNYGYTF | TGTGCCAGCAGTTTTATGACAAACTATGGCTACACCTTC
- | TRBD2 | TRBJ2-2 | TRBV7-8 | CASSLILAGGISGTGELFF | TGTGCCAGCAGCTTAATCCTAGCGGGGGGGATATCGGGCACCGGGGAGCTGTTTTTT
- | TRBD1 | TRBJ1-1 | TRBV19 | CASSNHPGQFEAFF | TGTGCCAGTAGTAACCACCCGGGACAGTTCGAAGCTTTCTTT
few | - | TRBJ2-4 | TRBV20-1 | CSARDGRGTKNIQYF | TGCAGTGCTAGAGATGGTAGGGGGACCAAAAACATTCAGTACTTC
- | TRBD1 | TRBJ2-2 | TRBV6-1 | CASSGLTGIPGELFF | TGTGCCAGCAGTGGGCTGACAGGGATCCCCGGGGAGCTGTTTTTT
many | - | TRBJ1-1 | TRBV5-6 | CASSWLQGSEAFF | TGTGCCAGCAGCTGGTTACAGGGATCTGAAGCTTTCTTT
- | - | TRBJ1-5 | TRBV7-9 | CASSYSIGGAEYWPQHF | TGTGCCAGCAGCTACTCGATAGGGGGAGCTGAGTATTGGCCCCAGCATTTT
- | - | TRBJ1-1 | TRBV27 | CASKVQGGRGTFF | TGTGCCAGCAAAGTACAGGGAGGCCGGGGGACTTTCTTT
- | TRBD2 | TRBJ2-5 | TRBV5-1 | CASSLLLAGTQETQYF | TGCGCCAGCAGCTTGTTGTTAGCGGGGACCCAAGAGACCCAGTACTTC
- | - | TRBJ1-1 | TRBV2 | CASSEAGAGTEAFF | TGTGCCAGCAGTGAAGCCGGAGCAGGCACTGAAGCTTTCTTT
- | - | TRBJ2-5 | TRBV6-6 | CASSPPYQTQYF | TGTGCCAGCAGTCCGCCCTACCAGACCCAGTACTTC
few | - | TRBJ2-2 | TRBV5-6 | CASSLKGRVVTNTGELFF | TGTGCCAGCAGCTTGAAGGGACGGGTTGTAACGAACACCGGGGAGCTGTTTTTT
- | - | TRBJ2-7 | TRBV2 | CASTGSPYEQYF | TGTGCCAGCACAGGGAGTCCCTACGAGCAGTACTTC
many | TRBD1 | TRBJ1-1 | TRBV10-3 | CAISESRMDRVGTEAFF | TGTGCCATCAGTGAGTCTCGTATGGACAGGGTGGGCACTGAAGCTTTCTTT
many | - | TRBJ1-2 | TRBV12-3/TRBV12-4 | CASSHRELGYTF | TGTGCCAGCAGCCACAGGGAACTGGGCTACACCTTC
- | TRBD2 | TRBJ2-1 | TRBV5-1 | CATKTLAGGPDEQFF | TGCGCCACCAAGACCTTAGCGGGAGGACCCGATGAGCAGTTCTTC
few | - | TRBJ1-5 | TRBV7-2 | CASSRGTSDQPQHF | TGTGCCAGCAGCCGGGGGACCAGTGATCAGCCCCAGCATTTT
- | - | TRBJ2-4 | TRBV5-1 | CASSVDLAKNIQYF | TGCGCCAGCAGCGTTGATTTAGCCAAAAACATTCAGTACTTC
few | - | TRBJ1-2 | TRBV10-3 | CARGGWNREYGYTF | TGTGCACGGGGAGGGTGGAACAGAGAGTATGGCTACACCTTC
few | TRBD1 | TRBJ2-3 | TRBV27 | CASSFGTGGLDTQYF | TGTGCCAGCAGTTTCGGGACAGGGGGCTTAGATACGCAGTATTTT
- | - | TRBJ1-1 | TRBV9 | CASSLGGAQNTEAFF | TGTGCCAGCAGCCTTGGGGGGGCTCAGAACACTGAAGCTTTCTTT
few | - | TRBJ1-2 | TRBV5-6 | CASSVGRKAADYGYTF | TGTGCCAGCAGCGTTGGACGAAAGGCAGCCGACTATGGCTACACCTTC
many | TRBD1 | TRBJ2-7 | TRBV5-1 | CASSRTGVYEQYF | TGCGCCAGCAGCAGGACAGGGGTCTACGAGCAGTACTTC
many | - | TRBJ2-1 | TRBV12-3/TRBV12-4 | CASSLHGNEQFF | TGTGCCAGCAGTTTACATGGGAATGAGCAGTTCTTC
few | TRBD1 | TRBJ2-7 | TRBV20-1 | CSATAGGSLYEQYF | TGCAGTGCCACCGCAGGGGGCTCTCTCTACGAGCAGTACTTC
few | - | TRBJ1-1 | TRBV20-1 | CSAEGRVNTEAFF | TGCAGTGCTGAGGGGAGGGTGAACACTGAAGCTTTCTTT
- | - | TRBJ1-5 | TRBV4-2 | CASSQDRGASNQPQHF | TGTGCCAGCAGCCAAGATCGGGGGGCTAGCAATCAGCCCCAGCATTTT
few | TRBD1 | TRBJ1-1 | TRBV15 | CATSIGQGANTEAFF | TGTGCCACCAGCATCGGACAGGGGGCGAACACTGAAGCTTTCTTT
- | TRBD1 | TRBJ1-1 | TRBV20-1 | CSAREIRNLQGALNTEAFF | TGCAGTGCTAGAGAGATTCGTAACTTACAGGGGGCGCTGAACACTGAAGCTTTCTTT
- | - | TRBJ2-1 | TRBV9 | CASSVVGENNEQFF | TGTGCCAGCAGCGTAGTCGGGGAGAACAATGAGCAGTTCTTC